This T cell receptor (beta chain) appears in the sequencing data of a study of T cell responses to AZD1222 COVID-19 vaccine. Measured with immunoSEQ multiplex PCR; TCRdb has only the in-frame clones, and not every one. The repertoire holds 200,000 to 300,000 clones, with 90% to 95% as singletons. The germline V gene has CDR1 SGDLS and CDR2 YYNGEE. Trimming cost V 2 bases and J 9 bases, with 18 bases left between them. The CDR3 runs 15 residues. On this clone: What it binds is unknown.

Whole-study results and caveats: The breadth and depth of Spike-specific TCRs increased once two AZD1222 doses had been given.

This chain links TRBV9 with TRBJ1-5, with D perhaps matching TRBD1 (5 bases). This sequence originates from an adult in good health. The sequences come from peripheral blood, collected on day 0 of AZD1222 vaccination. CDR3 bases: TGTGCCAGCAGCGTGCACCCCGGGGGGGATGGGCCCCAGCATTTT. Translated: CASSVHPGGDGPQHF.